These 13 T cell receptor beta chains originate from one sample sequenced in a study of shared clonotypes between healthy human individuals. Data came from immunoSEQ multiplex PCR; TCRdb stores just in-frame clones and leaves some out. Found here are some 2.1 million clones, 85% to 95% of them singletons; the top ten hold 0.13%. Sample: naive CD4+ T cells sorted from blood. Subset: CD45RA+ positively selected. These receptors were collected from a man aged 18-30 years in good health.

This chain links TRBV11-2 with TRBJ1-5; no firm D call. The CDR3 has 14 amino acids. From germline, CDR1 is SGHAT and CDR2 FQNNGV. Trimming stripped 2 bases from V and 7 bases from J, with 12 bases between. The CDR3 region is CASSLTRVGQPQHF. In DNA form, the CDR3 reads TGTGCCAGCAGCTTAACTAGGGTGGGGCAGCCCCAGCATTTT. Filled out from reference TRBV11-2 and TRBJ1-5, the complete variable domain reads EAGVAQSPRYKIIEKRQSVAFWCNPISGHATLYWYQQILGQGPKLLIQFQNNGVVDDSQLPKDRFSAERLKGVDSTLKIQPAKLEDSAVYLCASSLTRVGQPQHFGDGTRLSIL.

V usage is TRBV11-2 and J usage is TRBJ2-4, with TRBD2 as a possible D gene (5 bases). This CDR3 has 16 residues. Trimming stripped 5 bases from V and 0 bases from J, with 14 bases between. Germline V gene data show CDR1 as SGHAT and CDR2 as FQNNGV. CDR3 nucleotides: TGTGCCAGCAGCATTAGCGAGGCCCTAGCCAAAAACATTCAGTACTTC. Translated: CASSISEALAKNIQYF.

The V gene is TRBV2, the J gene TRBJ1-5, with D possibly matching TRBD1 (5 bases). V was trimmed by 2 bases and J by 7 bases, leaving 18 bases between them. The CDR3 totals 16 residues. Germline assignment: CDR1 SNHLY and CDR2 FYNNEI. CDR3 DNA: TGTGCCAGCAGTGAACCGGGACGGACGTCCGGCCAGCCCCAGCATTTT. Amino acids: CASSEPGRTSGQPQHF.

The rearrangement joins TRBV6-1 to TRBJ1-6, with 7 positions matching TRBD1. Looked up from germline, CDR1 is MNHNS and CDR2 is SASEGT. The CDR3 runs 15 residues. V lost 4 bases and J lost 7; bases outside the gene matches: 7. The CDR3 spells CASSAAGQQNSPLHF. As DNA, the CDR3 is TGTGCCAGCAGTGCAGCGGGACAGCAGAATTCACCCCTCCACTTT.

On this clone: The same CDR3 also results from other DNA sequences found in this sample. The chain employs TRBV7-9 and TRBJ1-5, with a possible D match to TRBD1 (5 bases). Trimming removed 1 base at V and 7 bases at J, with 11 bases between. This CDR3 region has 14 residues. CDR1 is SEHNR, CDR2 FQNEAQ, per germline (reference sequence). CDR3 coding DNA: TGTGCCAGCAGCTTAGGTTCAGGGAACCAGCCCCAGCATTTT. Residues: CASSLGSGNQPQHF.

The chain links TRBV6-1 to TRBJ2-1; D is perhaps TRBD1 (6 bases). CDR3 length: 18 amino acids. The germline V gene encodes CDR1 MNHNS and CDR2 SASEGT. V was cut by 2 bases and J by 9 bases, with 26 bases left in between. The CDR3 DNA sequence: TGTGCCAGCAGTGAAATTAAGACGGGCAGGGGATATTTTAGTGAGCAGTTCTTC. Translated, it gives CASSEIKTGRGYFSEQFF.

As regards this clone: At the DNA level, this CDR3 is encoded by other sequences in the same sample as well. This chain links TRBV10-3 with TRBJ1-5; D is unresolved. Germline V gene lookup returns CDR1 ENHRY and CDR2 SYGVKD. CDR3 length: 13 residues. Trimming took off 2 bases at V and 4 bases at J, with 6 bases between the two ends. This CDR3 is CAISEAENQPQHF. The CDR3 coding sequence is TGTGCCATCAGTGAGGCAGAAAATCAGCCCCAGCATTTT.

Written as DNA, the CDR3 is TGTGCCAGCAGCCCCTCGGGACGGATACTAACCTACGAGCAGTACTTC. It yields the protein CASSPSGRILTYEQYF. The chain has TRBV7-3 and TRBJ2-7, with D tentatively TRBD1 or TRBD2 (5 bases each). The CDR3 runs to 16 residues. Trimming cost V 5 bases and J 2 bases, with 19 bases left between them. The germline CDR1 and CDR2 sequences are SGHTA and FQGTGA.

The genes are TRBV6-5 and TRBJ1-2; no definite D call. Germline lookup yields CDR1 MNHEY and CDR2 SVGAGI. Deletions cut 8 bases from V and 3 bases from J, with 10 bases between. CDR3 length equals 12 residues. CDR3 bases: TGTGCCAGCGGTAGATCTGACTATGGCTACACCTTC. This sequence encodes CASGRSDYGYTF.

A note on this clone: This sample includes further DNA sequences coding for the same CDR3. The chain is built from TRBV7-2 and TRBJ1-3; D uncertain. CDR1 and CDR2 from the germline V gene are SGHTA and FQGNSA. The length of the CDR3 is 15 residues. Trimming removed 1 base at V and 0 bases at J, with 7 bases between. Here the CDR3 DNA reads TGTGCCAGCAGCTTAGGTCCAGGCTCTGGAAACACCATATATTTT. Its translation is CASSLGPGSGNTIYF.

The chain has TRBV25-1 and TRBJ2-2; 7 bases align to TRBD2. The ends lost 3 bases at V and 4 bases at J; junction bases unmatched: 5. The germline V gene encodes CDR1 MGHDK and CDR2 SYGVNS. CDR3 size: 15 residues. The CDR3 bases are TGTGCCAGCAGTGACGCGGGGAGGGGCACCGGGGAGCTGTTTTTT. Protein product: CASSDAGRGTGELFF.

The count of this clone is one. V usage is TRBV7-2 and J usage is TRBJ1-2, with 9 bases that match TRBD1. CDR1 is SGHTA and CDR2 is FQGNSA in the germline V gene. The J segment lost 4 bases and the V segment lost 2 bases, leaving 5 bases of the junction unmatched. CDR3 size: 15 residues. CDR3 sequence: CASSLRTGALYGYTF. The CDR3 coding sequence is TGTGCCAGCAGCTTACGGACAGGGGCCCTCTATGGCTACACCTTC.

The gene calls are TRBV5-1 and TRBJ2-5; 7 bases fit TRBD1. CDR1 is SGHRS and CDR2 is YFSETQ in the germline V gene. The V and J ends lost 7 bases and 3 bases, in that order; junction bases with no gene match: 9. This CDR3 contains 14 residues. CDR3 region: CASDPGTAKETQYF. CDR3 nucleotide sequence: TGCGCCAGCGACCCAGGGACAGCGAAAGAGACCCAGTACTTC.